Listed below are T cell receptor beta chains from one sample, sequenced in a study of regulatory T cells in long-lasting Graves disease. Via MiXCR, TCRdb re-called the multiplex PCR reads, giving one row per CDR3 protein. Of roughly 500,000 distinct CDR3 sequences listed, around 13% were seen once; the top ten hold roughly a sixth. This same sample was also taken into another study, of T cells in Graves' hyperthyroidism and ophthalmopathy.

Sequencing was performed on peripheral blood mononuclear cells (PBMCs), taken at new diagnosis, from a patient treated with antithyroid drugs. Receptors were obtained from a woman aged 50 to 60 with Graves disease. CDR3s include the opening cysteine and the closing phenylalanine or tryptophan. Each record gives: CDR3 protein, CDR3 DNA, V gene, clone size, J gene, D gene. D genes are given only for firm matches. Clone size appears in some rows only: once, few, many, or a class for an expanded clone.

CASSASNEQFF TGTGCCAGCAGTGCAAGCAATGAGCAGTTCTTC TRBV27 - TRBJ2-1 -
CASRRGDSYNEQFF TGTGCCAGCAGACGGGGGGATTCCTACAATGAGCAGTTCTTC TRBV27 many TRBJ2-1 TRBD2
CASSPTRASGRVYEQFF TGTGCCAGCAGCCCAACTCGAGCTAGCGGGAGAGTATATGAGCAGTTCTTC TRBV7-2 - TRBJ2-1 TRBD2
CASRPQGTAYNEQFF TGTGCCAGCAGGCCTCAGGGGACAGCCTACAATGAGCAGTTCTTC TRBV28 many TRBJ2-1 TRBD1
CASTYFRGEKLFF TGTGCCAGCACCTATTTCCGAGGGGAAAAACTGTTTTTT TRBV28 - TRBJ1-4 -
CASSLAFIENEQFF TGTGCCAGCAGTTTAGCGTTTATCGAGAATGAGCAGTTCTTC TRBV12-3/TRBV12-4 few TRBJ2-1 -
CASSLGTGKGEQYF TGTGCCAGCAGTTTAGGGACAGGGAAGGGCGAGCAGTACTTC TRBV27 few TRBJ2-7 TRBD1
CASSFGTGPQETQYF TGTGCCAGCAGCTTCGGGACAGGGCCCCAAGAGACCCAGTACTTC TRBV11-2 many TRBJ2-5 TRBD1
CASSFGTSVTDTQYF TGTGCCAGCAGTTTCGGGACTAGCGTCACAGATACGCAGTATTTT TRBV27 many TRBJ2-3 TRBD2
CASSTGHTQYF TGTGCCAGCAGCACAGGGCATACGCAGTATTTT TRBV12-3/TRBV12-4 many TRBJ2-3 -
CSATLPGGSWEQYF TGCAGTGCTACCTTGCCCGGCGGGAGTTGGGAGCAGTACTTC TRBV20-1 - TRBJ2-7 TRBD2
CSVGSGQKEGFDLYNSPLHF TGCAGCGTGGGGTCCGGACAAAAGGAGGGCTTCGACCTTTATAATTCACCCCTCCACTTT TRBV29-1 - TRBJ1-6 -
CASSPNLGTGLYEQYF TGTGCCAGCAGTCCAAACCTCGGGACAGGGTTGTACGAGCAGTACTTC TRBV28 many TRBJ2-7 TRBD1
CASSVSAGRSATNEKLFF TGTGCCAGCAGTGTTTCGGCAGGGAGATCGGCAACTAATGAAAAACTGTTTTTT TRBV2 many TRBJ1-4 -
CASSQTGDYGYTF TGTGCCAGCAGCCAAACAGGGGACTATGGCTACACCTTC TRBV5-6 - TRBJ1-2 TRBD1
CASSLGDSSYEQYF TGTGCCAGCAGCTTAGGAGACAGCTCCTACGAGCAGTACTTC TRBV7-9 many TRBJ2-7 -
CASSRGGTGNTEAFF TGTGCCAGCAGCCGAGGGGGGACAGGGAACACTGAAGCTTTCTTT TRBV9 many TRBJ1-1 TRBD1
CASSLGRSNSPLHF TGTGCCAGCAGTTTGGGACGGAGTAATTCACCCCTCCACTTT TRBV27 many TRBJ1-6 -
CSVEEGNRGDNEQFF TGCAGCGTTGAAGAAGGGAACAGGGGAGACAATGAGCAGTTCTTC TRBV29-1 many TRBJ2-1 TRBD1
CASSGTSGASSYNEQFF TGTGCCAGTAGTGGGACTAGCGGAGCGAGCTCCTACAATGAGCAGTTCTTC TRBV19 - TRBJ2-1 TRBD2
CASSLLRRGGNTEAFF TGTGCCAGCAGCCTGTTGAGGAGAGGGGGGAACACTGAAGCTTTCTTT TRBV3-1 many TRBJ1-1 -
CASSIVGLYSADTQYF TGTGCCAGTAGTATAGTGGGACTATATTCTGCAGATACGCAGTATTTT TRBV19 few TRBJ2-3 TRBD2
CASSLETPGQLYEQYF TGTGCCAGCAGTTTAGAAACCCCGGGACAGCTCTACGAGCAGTACTTC TRBV27 many TRBJ2-7 TRBD1
CASSLLQGTPLHF TGTGCCAGCAGCTTGCTACAGGGTACACCCCTCCACTTT TRBV7-9 - TRBJ1-6 -
CASSASGQEEQYF TGCGCCAGCAGCGCCTCCGGCCAGGAGGAGCAGTACTTC TRBV4-1 - TRBJ2-7 -
CASSLAGYNTEAFF TGTGCCAGCAGCTTAGCGGGATACAACACTGAAGCTTTCTTT TRBV7-2 few TRBJ1-1 -
CASSGGQGPIIYEQYF TGTGCCAGCAGCGGCGGACAGGGGCCGATCATCTACGAGCAGTACTTC TRBV14 many TRBJ2-7 TRBD1
CASARTSQETQYF TGTGCCAGCGCTAGGACTAGTCAAGAGACCCAGTACTTC TRBV3-1 many TRBJ2-5 TRBD2
CASSYSGGEEKLFF TGTGCCAGCAGTTACTCGGGTGGGGAGGAAAAACTGTTTTTT TRBV6-2/TRBV6-3 many TRBJ1-4 -
CASSYSSGRTYEQYF TGTGCCAGCAGTTACTCCAGCGGGAGGACCTACGAGCAGTACTTC TRBV6-4 - TRBJ2-7 TRBD2
CASTRTDYGYTF TGTGCCAGCACTAGGACAGACTATGGCTACACCTTC TRBV12-3/TRBV12-4 many TRBJ1-2 -
CASNSPGTSEDNEQFF TGTGCCAGCAATTCCCCCGGGACTAGTGAAGACAATGAGCAGTTCTTC TRBV13 - TRBJ2-1 TRBD2
CASSQEPGVAFF TGTGCCAGCAGCCAAGAGCCGGGCGTAGCTTTCTTT TRBV3-1 many TRBJ1-1 -
CASREASGRAYNEQFF TGTGCCAGCAGAGAGGCCAGTGGGAGGGCCTACAATGAGCAGTTCTTC TRBV7-2 - TRBJ2-1 TRBD2
CASSPVSTNEKLFF TGTGCCAGCAGCCCGGTTTCAACTAATGAAAAACTGTTTTTT TRBV27 many TRBJ1-4 -
CASRRGQGKNQPQHF TGTGCCAGCCGTAGGGGACAGGGGAAAAATCAGCCCCAGCATTTT TRBV28 many TRBJ1-5 TRBD1
CASSQGGLATAGGTQYF TGTGCCAGCAGCCAAGGGGGACTAGCGACCGCAGGGGGGACCCAGTACTTC TRBV3-1 - TRBJ2-5 TRBD2
CASSLRLAPDEQFF TGTGCCAGCAGCTTACGACTGGCGCCGGATGAGCAGTTCTTC TRBV7-3 - TRBJ2-1 -